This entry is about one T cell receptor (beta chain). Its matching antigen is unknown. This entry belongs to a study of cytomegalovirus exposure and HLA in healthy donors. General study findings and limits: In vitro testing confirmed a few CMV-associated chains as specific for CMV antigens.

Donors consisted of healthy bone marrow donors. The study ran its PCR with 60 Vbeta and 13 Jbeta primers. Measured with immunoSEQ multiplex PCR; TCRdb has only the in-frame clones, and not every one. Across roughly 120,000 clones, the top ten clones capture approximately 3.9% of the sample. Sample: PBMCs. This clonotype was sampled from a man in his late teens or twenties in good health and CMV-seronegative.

The chain's CDR3 is CASSNVIGGTNEKLFF. CDR3 nucleotides: TGTGCCAGCAGCAATGTTATAGGGGGCACTAATGAAAAACTGTTTTTT. This sequence joins TRBV5-4 and TRBJ1-4; 7 bases line up with TRBD1. This CDR3 is built from 16 residues. CDR1 is SGHNT and CDR2 is YYREEE in the germline V gene (reference sequence). The ends lost 4 bases at V and 2 bases at J; junction bases unmatched: 8.